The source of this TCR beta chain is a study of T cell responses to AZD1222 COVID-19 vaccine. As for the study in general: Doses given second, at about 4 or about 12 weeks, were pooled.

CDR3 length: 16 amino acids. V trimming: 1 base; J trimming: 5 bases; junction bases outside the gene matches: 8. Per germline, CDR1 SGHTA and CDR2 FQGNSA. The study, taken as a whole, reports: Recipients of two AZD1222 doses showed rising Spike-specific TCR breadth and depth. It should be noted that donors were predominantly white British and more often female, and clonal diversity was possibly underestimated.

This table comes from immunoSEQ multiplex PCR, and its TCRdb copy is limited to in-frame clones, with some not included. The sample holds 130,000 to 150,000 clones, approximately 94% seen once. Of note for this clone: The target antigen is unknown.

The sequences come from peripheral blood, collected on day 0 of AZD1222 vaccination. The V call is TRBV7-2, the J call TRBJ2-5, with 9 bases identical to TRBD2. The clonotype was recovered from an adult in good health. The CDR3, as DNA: TGTGCCAGCAGCTTAGGAGTAGCGGGAGTAGGGGAGACCCAGTACTTC. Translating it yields CASSLGVAGVGETQYF.